This T cell receptor (beta chain) was found in a study of T cell responses to AZD1222 COVID-19 vaccine. V lost 3 bases, J lost 9 bases, and 7 bases stayed unmatched. CDR3 length equals 13 residues. CDR1 LNHNV and CDR2 YYDKDF come from the germline V gene (reference sequence). Assay used: immunoSEQ multiplex PCR; TCRdb lists only in-frame clones, some missing. This sample has fewer than 200,000 clones; 85% to 90% occur once, and the top ten carry 1.5% to 2%. The chain has TRBV15 and TRBJ1-2, with 7 positions matching TRBD1. The sequenced sample was peripheral blood, obtained on day 0 of AZD1222 vaccination. The sequence was obtained from an adult in good health. For the CDR3, the DNA is TGTGCCACCAGCAGTCCAACAGGGGTGAGCTACACCTTC. This encodes CATSSPTGVSYTF.